This note documents a single TCR beta chain sequence. Other DNA variants within this sample encode the same CDR3. The germline gives CDR1 SGHNT, CDR2 YENEEA. The CDR3 runs 14 residues. V was pared by 4 bases and J by 1 base, with 2 bases of the junction left unmatched. The data derive from a study of blood T cell repertoires in COVID-19. The overall study: Sites in the United States, Italy and Spain provided acute and convalescent COVID-19 samples. T cells, B-cell-depleted T cells, or PBMCs supplied cDNA or gDNA.

Study processing details: Scientists estimated how many nucleated cells there were by amplifying reference gene primers. Sequenced by immunoSEQ multiplex PCR; TCRdb stores in-frame clones only, minus some. The V and J calls and the clone size are those of that table, but D and trimming were determined from the DNA. The table includes about 200,000 clones, 86% detected once. V gene TRBV11-3 combines with J gene TRBJ2-3; 7 positions agree with TRBD1. The TCR was taken from a woman between 45 and 60 years old with acute or convalescent COVID-19. The sequencing input was peripheral blood. DNA for the CDR3: TGTGCCAGCAGCTCCGGGACAGGCACAGATACGCAGTATTTT. Its protein product is CASSSGTGTDTQYF.